The 2 T cell receptor beta chains presented below share a single source sample, sequenced in a study of T cell clones after liver transplantation. TCRdb keeps only in-frame clones here, not all; method: immunoSEQ multiplex PCR. The data hold around 110,000 clones, with approximately 90% observed a single time. The specimen was CD4+ T cells from blood, collected 12 months after liver transplant. The receptor source for this set is a human patient who received a liver transplant. The graft donor may have given rise to some T cells.

In its sample, this clone was seen once. One end of the junction varies from germline; a read error may be responsible. The V gene is TRBV5-6, the J gene TRBJ2-2; D could derive from TRBD1 or TRBD2 (5 bases each). The CDR3 is 15 amino acids. Germline-derived CDR1 and CDR2 are SGHDT and YYEEEE. This CDR3 reads CASGLEAGTAGELFF. In nucleotides, the CDR3 is TGTGCCAGCGGCTTGGAGGCAGGGACGGCCGGGGAGCTGTTTTTT.

The chain recombines TRBV6-5 with TRBJ2-4, with 10 bases fitting TRBD2. Germline values: CDR1 MNHEY, CDR2 SVGAGI. V trimming: 2 bases; J trimming: 6 bases; junction bases outside the gene matches: 7. This CDR3 has 16 residues. The CDR3 spells CASSYRSRTSGNIQYF. As DNA, the CDR3 is TGTGCCAGCAGTTACCGGAGTCGGACTAGCGGAAACATTCAGTACTTC.